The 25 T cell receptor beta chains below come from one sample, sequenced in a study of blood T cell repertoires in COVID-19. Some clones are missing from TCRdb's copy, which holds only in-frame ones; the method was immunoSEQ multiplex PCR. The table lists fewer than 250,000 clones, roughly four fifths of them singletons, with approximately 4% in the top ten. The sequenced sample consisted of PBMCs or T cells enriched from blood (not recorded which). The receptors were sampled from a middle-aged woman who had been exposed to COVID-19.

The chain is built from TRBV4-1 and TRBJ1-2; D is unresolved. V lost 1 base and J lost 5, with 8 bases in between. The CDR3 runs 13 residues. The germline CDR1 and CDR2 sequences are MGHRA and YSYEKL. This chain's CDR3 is CASSQVLAYGYTF. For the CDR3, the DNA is TGCGCCAGCAGCCAAGTTTTGGCATATGGCTACACCTTC.

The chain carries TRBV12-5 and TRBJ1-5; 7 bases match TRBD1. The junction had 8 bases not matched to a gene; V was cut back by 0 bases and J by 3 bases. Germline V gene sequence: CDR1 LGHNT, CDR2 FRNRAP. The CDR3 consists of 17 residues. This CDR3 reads CASGLVVTTGVNQPQHF. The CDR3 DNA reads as TGTGCTAGTGGTTTGGTGGTGACTACAGGGGTCAATCAGCCCCAGCATTTT.

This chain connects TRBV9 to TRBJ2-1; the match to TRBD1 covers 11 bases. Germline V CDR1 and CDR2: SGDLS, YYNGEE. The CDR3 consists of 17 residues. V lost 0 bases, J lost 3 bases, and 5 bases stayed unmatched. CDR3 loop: CASSVVGTGGFYNEQFF. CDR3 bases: TGTGCCAGCAGCGTAGTAGGGACAGGGGGGTTCTACAATGAGCAGTTCTTC.

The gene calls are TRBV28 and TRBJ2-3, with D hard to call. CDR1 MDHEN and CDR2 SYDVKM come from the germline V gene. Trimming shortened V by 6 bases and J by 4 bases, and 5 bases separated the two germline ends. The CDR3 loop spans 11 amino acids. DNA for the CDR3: TGTGCCAGCAGGGCCCCAGATACGCAGTATTTT. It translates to CASRAPDTQYF.

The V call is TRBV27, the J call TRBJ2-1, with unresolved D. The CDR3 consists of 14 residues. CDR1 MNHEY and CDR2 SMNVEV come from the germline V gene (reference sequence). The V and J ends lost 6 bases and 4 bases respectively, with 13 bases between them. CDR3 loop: CASSPLSAYNEQFF. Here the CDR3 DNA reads TGTGCCAGCAGCCCCTTGTCCGCGTACAATGAGCAGTTCTTC.

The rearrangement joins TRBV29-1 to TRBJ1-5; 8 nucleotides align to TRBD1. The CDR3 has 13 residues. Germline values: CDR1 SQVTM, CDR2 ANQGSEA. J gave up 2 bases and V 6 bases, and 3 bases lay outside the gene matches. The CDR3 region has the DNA TGCAGCGTAGTGACAGGGGGCAATCAGCCCCAGCATTTT. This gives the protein CSVVTGGNQPQHF.

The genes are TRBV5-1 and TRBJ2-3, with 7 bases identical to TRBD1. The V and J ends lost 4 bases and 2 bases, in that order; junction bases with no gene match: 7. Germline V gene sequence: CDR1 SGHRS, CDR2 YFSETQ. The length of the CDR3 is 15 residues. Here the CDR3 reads CASSEGQTFTDTQYF. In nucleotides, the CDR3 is TGCGCCAGCAGCGAGGGACAGACTTTCACAGATACGCAGTATTTT.

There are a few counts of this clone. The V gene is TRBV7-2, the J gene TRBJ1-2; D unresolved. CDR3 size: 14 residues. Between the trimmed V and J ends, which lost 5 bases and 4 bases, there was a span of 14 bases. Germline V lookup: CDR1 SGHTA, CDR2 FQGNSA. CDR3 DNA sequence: TGTGCCAGCAGCGAGGACTCAGAGGCCTATGGCTACACCTTC. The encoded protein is CASSEDSEAYGYTF.

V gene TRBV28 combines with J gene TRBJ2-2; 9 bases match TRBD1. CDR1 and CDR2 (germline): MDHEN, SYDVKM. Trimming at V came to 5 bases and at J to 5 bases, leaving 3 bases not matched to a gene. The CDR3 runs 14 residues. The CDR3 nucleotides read TGTGCCAGCAGTATGACAGGGGGAACCGGGGAGCTGTTTTTT. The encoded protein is CASSMTGGTGELFF.

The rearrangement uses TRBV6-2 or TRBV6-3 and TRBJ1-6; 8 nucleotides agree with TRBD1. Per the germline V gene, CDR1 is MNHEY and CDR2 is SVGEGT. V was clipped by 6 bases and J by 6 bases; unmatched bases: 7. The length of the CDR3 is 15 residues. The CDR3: CASSPDRGGNSPLHF. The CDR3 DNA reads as TGTGCCAGCAGCCCCGACAGGGGAGGTAATTCACCCCTCCACTTT.

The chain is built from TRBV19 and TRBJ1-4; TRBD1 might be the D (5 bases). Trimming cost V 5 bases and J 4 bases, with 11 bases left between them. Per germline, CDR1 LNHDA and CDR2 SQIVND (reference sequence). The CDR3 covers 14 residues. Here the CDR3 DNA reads TGTGCCAGTAGTGCAGACAGAAGTAATGAAAAACTGTTTTTT. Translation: CASSADRSNEKLFF.

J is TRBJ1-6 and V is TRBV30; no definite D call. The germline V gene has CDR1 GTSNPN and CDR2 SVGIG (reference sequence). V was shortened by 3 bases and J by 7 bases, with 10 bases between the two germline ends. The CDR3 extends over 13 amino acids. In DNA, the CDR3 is TGTGCCTGGAGCGAGGGAATGAATTCACCCCTCCACTTT. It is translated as CAWSEGMNSPLHF.

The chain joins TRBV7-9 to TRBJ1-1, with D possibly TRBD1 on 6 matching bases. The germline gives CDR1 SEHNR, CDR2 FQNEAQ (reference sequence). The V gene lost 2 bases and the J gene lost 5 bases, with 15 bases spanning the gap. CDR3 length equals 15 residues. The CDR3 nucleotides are TGTGCCAGCAGCTTATTGGGGGCGTCGGGGACTGAAGCTTTCTTT. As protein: CASSLLGASGTEAFF.

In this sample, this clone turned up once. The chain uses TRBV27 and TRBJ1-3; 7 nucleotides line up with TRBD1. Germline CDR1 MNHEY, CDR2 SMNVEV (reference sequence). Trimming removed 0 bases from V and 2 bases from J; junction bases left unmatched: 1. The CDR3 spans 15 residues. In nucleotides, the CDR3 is TGTGCCAGCAGTTTATCTAGGGGGCCTGGAAACACCATATATTTT. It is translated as CASSLSRGPGNTIYF.

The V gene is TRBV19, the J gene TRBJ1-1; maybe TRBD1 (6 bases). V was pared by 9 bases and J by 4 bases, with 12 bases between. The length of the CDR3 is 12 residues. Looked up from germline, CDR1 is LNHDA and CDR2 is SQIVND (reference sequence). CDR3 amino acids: CASREGGTEAFF. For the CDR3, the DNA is TGTGCCAGCCGGGAAGGGGGCACTGAAGCTTTCTTT.

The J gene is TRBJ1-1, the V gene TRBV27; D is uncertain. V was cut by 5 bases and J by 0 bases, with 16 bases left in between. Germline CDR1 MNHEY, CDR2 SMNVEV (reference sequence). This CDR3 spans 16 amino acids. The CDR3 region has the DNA TGTGCCAGCAGTCCCCCACGGGGTTTCCTGAACACTGAAGCTTTCTTT. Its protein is CASSPPRGFLNTEAFF.

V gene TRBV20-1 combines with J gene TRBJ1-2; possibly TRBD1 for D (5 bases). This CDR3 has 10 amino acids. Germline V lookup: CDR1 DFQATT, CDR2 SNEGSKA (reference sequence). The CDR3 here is CGLGEGGYTF. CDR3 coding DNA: TGCGGCCTAGGGGAGGGTGGCTACACCTTC.

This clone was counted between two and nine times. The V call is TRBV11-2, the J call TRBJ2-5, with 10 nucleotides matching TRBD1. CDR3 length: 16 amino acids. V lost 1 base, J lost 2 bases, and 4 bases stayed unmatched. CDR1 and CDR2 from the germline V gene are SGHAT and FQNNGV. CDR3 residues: CASSLGDRGRQETQYF. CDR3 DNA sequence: TGTGCCAGCAGCTTAGGGGACAGGGGCCGGCAAGAGACCCAGTACTTC.

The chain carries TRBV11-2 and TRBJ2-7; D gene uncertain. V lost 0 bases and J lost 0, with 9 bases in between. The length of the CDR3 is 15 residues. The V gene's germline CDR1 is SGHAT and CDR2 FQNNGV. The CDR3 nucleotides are TGTGCCAGCAGCTTAGATCAGGTCAGCTCCTACGAGCAGTACTTC. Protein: CASSLDQVSSYEQYF. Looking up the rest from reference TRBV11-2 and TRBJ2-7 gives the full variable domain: EAGVAQSPRYKIIEKRQSVAFWCNPISGHATLYWYQQILGQGPKLLIQFQNNGVVDDSQLPKDRFSAERLKGVDSTLKIQPAKLEDSAVYLCASSLDQVSSYEQYFGPGTRLTVT.

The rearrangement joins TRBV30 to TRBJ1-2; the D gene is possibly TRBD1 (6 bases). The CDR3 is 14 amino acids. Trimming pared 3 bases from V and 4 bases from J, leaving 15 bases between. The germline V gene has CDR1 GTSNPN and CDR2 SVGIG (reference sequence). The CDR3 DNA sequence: TGTGCCTGGAGGGGGGACATCGCCGTCTATGGCTACACCTTC. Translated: CAWRGDIAVYGYTF.

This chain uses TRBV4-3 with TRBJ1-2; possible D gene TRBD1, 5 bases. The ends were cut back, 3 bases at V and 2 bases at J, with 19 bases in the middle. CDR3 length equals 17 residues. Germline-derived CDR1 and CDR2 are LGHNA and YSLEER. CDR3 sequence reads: CASSQEPGGVPNYGYTF. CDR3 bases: TGCGCCAGCAGCCAGGAACCCGGAGGGGTCCCGAACTATGGCTACACCTTC.

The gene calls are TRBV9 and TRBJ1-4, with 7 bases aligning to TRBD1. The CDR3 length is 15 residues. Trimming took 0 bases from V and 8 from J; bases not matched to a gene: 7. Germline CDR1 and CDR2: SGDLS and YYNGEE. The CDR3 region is CASSVAPTGREKLFF. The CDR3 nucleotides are TGTGCCAGCAGCGTAGCTCCGACAGGGCGGGAAAAACTGTTTTTT. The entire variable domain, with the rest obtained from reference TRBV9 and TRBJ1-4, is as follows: DSGVTQTPKHLITATGQRVTLRCSPRSGDLSVYWYQQSLDQGLQFLIQYYNGEERAKGNILERFSAQQFPDLHSELNLSSLELGDSALYFCASSVAPTGREKLFFGSGTQLSVL.

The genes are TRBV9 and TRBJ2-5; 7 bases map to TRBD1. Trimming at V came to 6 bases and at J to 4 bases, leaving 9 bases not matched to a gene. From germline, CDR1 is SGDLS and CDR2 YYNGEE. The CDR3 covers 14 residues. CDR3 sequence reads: CASTPSGGRETQYF. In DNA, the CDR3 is TGTGCCAGCACCCCATCAGGGGGAAGAGAGACCCAGTACTTC. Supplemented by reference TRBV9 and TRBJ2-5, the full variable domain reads DSGVTQTPKHLITATGQRVTLRCSPRSGDLSVYWYQQSLDQGLQFLIQYYNGEERAKGNILERFSAQQFPDLHSELNLSSLELGDSALYFCASTPSGGRETQYFGPGTRLLVL.

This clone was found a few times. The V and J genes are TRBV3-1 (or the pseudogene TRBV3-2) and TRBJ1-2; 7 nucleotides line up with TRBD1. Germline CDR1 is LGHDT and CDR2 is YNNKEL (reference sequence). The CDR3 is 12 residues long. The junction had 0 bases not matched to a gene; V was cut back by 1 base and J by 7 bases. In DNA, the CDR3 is TGTGCCAGCAGCCAAGGACAGGGTGGCTACACCTTC. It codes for CASSQGQGGYTF.

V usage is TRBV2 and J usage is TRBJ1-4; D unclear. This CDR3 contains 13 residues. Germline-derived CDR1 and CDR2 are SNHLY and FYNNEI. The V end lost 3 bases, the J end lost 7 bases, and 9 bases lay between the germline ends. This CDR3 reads CASSDDSAEKLFF. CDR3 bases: TGTGCCAGCAGTGATGATAGCGCTGAAAAACTGTTTTTT.